The clone carrying this T cell receptor beta chain was seen ten or more times. The antigen is unknown. The sample originates from a study of molecular identifiers for immune sequencing clone quantification. Between roughly 19,000 and 1,000,000 sorted cells, with 10%, 30% or 50% RNA, yielded naive CD8 libraries. In preparing bulk TCR libraries, previously described methods and listed TCR primers were used. TCRdb called the PCR reads again in MiXCR, with one record for every CDR3 protein. The table lists over 550,000 distinct CDR3 sequences, 25% of them singletons. This CDR3 spans 12 amino acids. Deletions cut 0 bases from V and 7 bases from J, with 4 bases between. Per the germline V gene, CDR1 is SGDLS and CDR2 is YYNGEE. Overall study results and limits: Over 98% of effector molecules, but under 1% in naive cells, were held by clones with more than 20 RNA copies. Barcode-sharing identical TCR molecules could underestimate highly expanded clone sizes.

J is TRBJ2-2 and V is TRBV9; unclear D gene. The sequence was collected from a human donor in good health. Some libraries in this study had Jurkat cell RNA spiked in. Sequencing was done on a sample of naive CD8+ T cells from blood, with Jurkat cell RNA spiked in. Regarding subset: FACS-sorted CD8+CD4-CCR7+CD45RA+ naive T cells. In nucleotides, the CDR3 is TGTGCCAGCAGCGTAGGAGGCGGGGAGCTGTTTTTT. Translation: CASSVGGGELFF. The full variable domain, completed using reference TRBV9 and TRBJ2-2, is DSGVTQTPKHLITATGQRVTLRCSPRSGDLSVYWYQQSLDQGLQFLIQYYNGEERAKGNILERFSAQQFPDLHSELNLSSLELGDSALYFCASSVGGGELFFGEGSRLTVL.